This T cell receptor beta chain was sequenced during a study of human thymus T cells. The study's findings and limits: Among unrelated individuals, related research reported thymic repertoires that overlapped highly. Repertoires sampled from thymus and blood appeared biased in V and J gene usage.

Germline V gene data show CDR1 as SGHRS and CDR2 as YFSETQ. CDR3 length equals 14 residues. V shed 4 bases and J 4 bases; nucleotides not matched to a gene: 6. Resections obtained during corrective heart surgery supplied the thymus tissue. Healthy Finnish infants having corrective surgery for congenital heart defects served as donors. Sequenced by immunoSEQ multiplex PCR; TCRdb stores in-frame clones only, minus some. The sample contains tens of thousands of clones, 95% of which appear only once. Turning to this clone: Its target is not known.

Specimen: thymus tissue. The rearrangement joins TRBV5-1 to TRBJ2-7; 9 bases are shared with TRBD1. This TCR was recovered from a girl under three years old with a congenital heart defect but otherwise immunologically healthy. CDR3 bases: TGCGCCAGCAGCCTTCCGGGACAGGGTTACGAGCAGTACTTC. It codes for CASSLPGQGYEQYF.